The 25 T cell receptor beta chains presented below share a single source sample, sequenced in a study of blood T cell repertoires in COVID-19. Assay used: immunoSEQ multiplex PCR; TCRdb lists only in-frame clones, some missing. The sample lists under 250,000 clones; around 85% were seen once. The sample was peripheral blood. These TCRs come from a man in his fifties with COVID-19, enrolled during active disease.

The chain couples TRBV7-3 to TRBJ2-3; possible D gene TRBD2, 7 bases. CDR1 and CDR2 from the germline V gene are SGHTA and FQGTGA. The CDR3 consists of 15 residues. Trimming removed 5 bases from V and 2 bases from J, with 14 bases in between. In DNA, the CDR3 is TGTGCCAGCAGCCCGCTAGGGGGGGACACAGATACGCAGTATTTT. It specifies CASSPLGGDTDTQYF.

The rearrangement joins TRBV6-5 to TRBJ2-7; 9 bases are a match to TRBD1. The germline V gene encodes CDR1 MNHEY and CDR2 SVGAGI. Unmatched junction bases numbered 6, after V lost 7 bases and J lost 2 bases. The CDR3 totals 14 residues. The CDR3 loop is CASNRGTGTYEQYF. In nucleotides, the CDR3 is TGTGCCAGCAACAGAGGGACAGGGACCTACGAGCAGTACTTC.

The CDR3 coding sequence is TGTGCCAGCAGCTTGCTGCTAGCGGGGGATCAAGATACGCAGTATTTT. Translation: CASSLLLAGDQDTQYF. The genes are TRBV5-4 and TRBJ2-3; 10 bases fit TRBD2. The CDR3 covers 16 residues. Per germline, CDR1 SGHNT and CDR2 YYREEE (reference sequence). J gave up 5 bases and V 1 base, and 7 bases lay outside the gene matches.

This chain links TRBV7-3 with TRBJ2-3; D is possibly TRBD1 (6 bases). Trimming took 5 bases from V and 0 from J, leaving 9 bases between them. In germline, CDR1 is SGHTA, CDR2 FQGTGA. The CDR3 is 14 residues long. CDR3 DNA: TGTGCCAGCAGCGCCGGGACAAGCACAGATACGCAGTATTTT. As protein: CASSAGTSTDTQYF. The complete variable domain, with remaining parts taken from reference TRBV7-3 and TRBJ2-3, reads GAGVSQTPSNKVTEKGKYVELRCDPISGHTALYWYRQSLGQGPEFLIYFQGTGAADDSGLPNDRFFAVRPEGSVSTLKIQRTERGDSAVYLCASSAGTSTDTQYFGPGTRLTVL.

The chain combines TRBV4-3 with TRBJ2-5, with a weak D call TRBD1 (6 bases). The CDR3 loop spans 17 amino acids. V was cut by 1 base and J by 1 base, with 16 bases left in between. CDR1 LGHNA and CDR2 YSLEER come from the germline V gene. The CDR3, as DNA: TGCGCCAGCAGCCAAGGAGGGTTAGGGGGTCCCCAAGAGACCCAGTACTTC. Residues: CASSQGGLGGPQETQYF.

As DNA, the CDR3 is TGTGCCAGCAGCAAAGAGGGTCAAAAAGGAGGGAACCCGAACACTGAAGCTTTCTTT. Translation gives CASSKEGQKGGNPNTEAFF. The chain joins TRBV21-1 to TRBJ1-1. TRBV21-1 is a pseudogene. The CDR3 consists of 19 residues.

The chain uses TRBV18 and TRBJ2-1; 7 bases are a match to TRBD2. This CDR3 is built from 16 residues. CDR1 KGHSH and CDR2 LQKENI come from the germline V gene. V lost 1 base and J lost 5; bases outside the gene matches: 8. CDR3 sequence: CASSPLGPGGNNEQFF. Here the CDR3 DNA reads TGTGCCAGCTCACCACTGGGTCCGGGGGGAAACAATGAGCAGTTCTTC.

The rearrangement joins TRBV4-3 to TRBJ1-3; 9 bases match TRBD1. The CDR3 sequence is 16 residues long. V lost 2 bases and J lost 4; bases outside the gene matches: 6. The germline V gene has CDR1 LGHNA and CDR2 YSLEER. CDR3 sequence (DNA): TGCGCCAGCAGCCAACCCGGGACAGGGTCAGGAAACACCATATATTTT. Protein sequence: CASSQPGTGSGNTIYF.

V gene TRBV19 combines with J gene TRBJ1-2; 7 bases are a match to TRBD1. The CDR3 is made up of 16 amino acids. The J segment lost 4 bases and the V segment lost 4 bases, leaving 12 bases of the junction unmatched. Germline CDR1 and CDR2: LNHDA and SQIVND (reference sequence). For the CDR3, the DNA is TGTGCCAGTAGTAATTCCGGGACAGCGCGTCTCTATGGCTACACCTTC. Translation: CASSNSGTARLYGYTF.

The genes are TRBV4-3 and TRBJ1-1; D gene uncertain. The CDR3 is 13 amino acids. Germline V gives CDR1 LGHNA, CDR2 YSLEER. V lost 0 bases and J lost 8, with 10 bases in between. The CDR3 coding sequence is TGCGCCAGCAGCCAAGAGCCCCGAGGGGAAGCTTTCTTT. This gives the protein CASSQEPRGEAFF.

The CDR3 nucleotides are TGTGCCAGCAGTTCACCCGGGACTAGTTCCACCGGGGAGCTGTTTTTT. This sequence encodes CASSSPGTSSTGELFF. The chain recombines TRBV7-8 with TRBJ2-2; 8 bases are shared with TRBD2. Germline lookup yields CDR1 SGHVS and CDR2 FQNEAQ. Trimming removed 6 bases from V and 4 bases from J; junction bases left unmatched: 10. This CDR3 comprises 16 residues.

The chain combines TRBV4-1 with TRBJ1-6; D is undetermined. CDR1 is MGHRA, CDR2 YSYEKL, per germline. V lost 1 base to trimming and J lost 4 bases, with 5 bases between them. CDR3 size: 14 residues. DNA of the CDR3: TGCGCCAGCAGCCAAGTTCCATATAATTCACCCCTCCACTTT. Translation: CASSQVPYNSPLHF.

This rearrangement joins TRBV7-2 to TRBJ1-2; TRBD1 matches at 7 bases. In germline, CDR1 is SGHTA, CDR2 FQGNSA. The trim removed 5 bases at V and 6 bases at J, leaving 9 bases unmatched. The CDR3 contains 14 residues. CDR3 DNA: TGTGCCAGCAGCCAACATACAGGGGTGGATGGCTACACCTTC. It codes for CASSQHTGVDGYTF.

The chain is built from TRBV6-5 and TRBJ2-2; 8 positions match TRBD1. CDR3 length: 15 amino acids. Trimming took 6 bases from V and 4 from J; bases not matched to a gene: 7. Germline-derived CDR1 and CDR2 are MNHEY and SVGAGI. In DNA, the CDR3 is TGTGCCAGCAGCCTGATGGACAGGGTCACCGGGGAGCTGTTTTTT. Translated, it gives CASSLMDRVTGELFF.

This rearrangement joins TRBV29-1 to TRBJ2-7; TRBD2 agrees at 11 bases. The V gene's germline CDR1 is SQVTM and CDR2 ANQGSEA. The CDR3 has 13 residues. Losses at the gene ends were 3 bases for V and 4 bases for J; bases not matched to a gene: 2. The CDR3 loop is CSVDLAGGYEQYF. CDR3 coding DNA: TGCAGCGTTGATTTAGCGGGGGGGTACGAGCAGTACTTC.

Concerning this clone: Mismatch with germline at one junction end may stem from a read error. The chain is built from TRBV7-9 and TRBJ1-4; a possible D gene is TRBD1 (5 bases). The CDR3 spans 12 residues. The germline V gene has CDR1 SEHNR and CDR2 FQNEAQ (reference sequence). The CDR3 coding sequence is TGCGCCTTCAGGGCGGGAGGTGAAAAACTGTTTTTT. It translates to CAFRAGGEKLFF. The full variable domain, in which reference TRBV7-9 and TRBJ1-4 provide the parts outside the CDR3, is DTGVSQNPRHKITKRGQNVTFRCDPISEHNRLYWYRQTLGQGPEFLTYFQNEAQLEKSRLLSDRFSAERPKGSFSTLEIQRTEQGDSAMYLCAFRAGGEKLFFGSGTQLSVL.

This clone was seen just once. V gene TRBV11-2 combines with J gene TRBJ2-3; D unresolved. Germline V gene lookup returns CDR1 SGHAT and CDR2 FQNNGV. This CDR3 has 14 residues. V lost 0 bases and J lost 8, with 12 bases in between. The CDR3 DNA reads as TGTGCCAGCAGCTTAGAGAGGCAGACGGGTACGCAGTATTTT. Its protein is CASSLERQTGTQYF.

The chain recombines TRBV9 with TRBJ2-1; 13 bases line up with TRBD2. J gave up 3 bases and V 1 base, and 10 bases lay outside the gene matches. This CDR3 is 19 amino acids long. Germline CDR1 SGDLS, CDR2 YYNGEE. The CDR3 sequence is CASSVRPGLAGPYYNEQFF. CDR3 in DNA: TGTGCCAGCAGCGTACGACCGGGACTAGCGGGGCCTTACTACAATGAGCAGTTCTTC.

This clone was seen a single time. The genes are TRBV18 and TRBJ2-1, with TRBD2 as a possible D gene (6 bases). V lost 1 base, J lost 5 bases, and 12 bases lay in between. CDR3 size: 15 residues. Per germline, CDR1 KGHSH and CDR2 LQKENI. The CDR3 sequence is CASSPQGRLDNEQFF. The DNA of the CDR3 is TGTGCCAGCTCACCACAGGGGAGACTAGACAATGAGCAGTTCTTC.

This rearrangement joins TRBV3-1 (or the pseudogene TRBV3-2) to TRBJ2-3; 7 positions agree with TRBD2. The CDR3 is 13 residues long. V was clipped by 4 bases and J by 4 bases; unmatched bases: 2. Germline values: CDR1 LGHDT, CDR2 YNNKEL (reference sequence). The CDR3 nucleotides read TGTGCCAGCAGCCGCAGCGGGGCAGATACGCAGTATTTT. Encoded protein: CASSRSGADTQYF.

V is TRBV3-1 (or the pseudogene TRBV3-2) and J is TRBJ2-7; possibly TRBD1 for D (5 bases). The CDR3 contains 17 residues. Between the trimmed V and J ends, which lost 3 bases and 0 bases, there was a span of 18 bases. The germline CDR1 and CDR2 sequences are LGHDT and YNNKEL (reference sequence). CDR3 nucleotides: TGTGCCAGCAGCCACCTACGACTGGACACAAGCTCCTACGAGCAGTACTTC. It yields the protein CASSHLRLDTSSYEQYF.

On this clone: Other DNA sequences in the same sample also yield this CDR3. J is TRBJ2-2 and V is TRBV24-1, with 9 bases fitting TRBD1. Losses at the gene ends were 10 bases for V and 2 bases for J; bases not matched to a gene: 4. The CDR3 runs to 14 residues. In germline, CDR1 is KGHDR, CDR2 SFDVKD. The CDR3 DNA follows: TGTGCCACGAGGACAGGGGCTAACACCGGGGAGCTGTTTTTT. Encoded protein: CATRTGANTGELFF.

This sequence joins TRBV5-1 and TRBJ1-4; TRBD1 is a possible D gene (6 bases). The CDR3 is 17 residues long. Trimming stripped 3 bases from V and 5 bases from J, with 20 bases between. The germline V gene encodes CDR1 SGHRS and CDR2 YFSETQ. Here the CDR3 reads CASSSTGSSLHNEKLFF. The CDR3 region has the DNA TGCGCCAGCAGCTCCACAGGGTCCTCGCTTCACAATGAAAAACTGTTTTTT.

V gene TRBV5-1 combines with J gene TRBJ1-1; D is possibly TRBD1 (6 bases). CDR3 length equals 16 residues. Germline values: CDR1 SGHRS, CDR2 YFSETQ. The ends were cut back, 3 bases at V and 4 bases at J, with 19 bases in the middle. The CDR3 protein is CASSWTGGGVGTEAFF. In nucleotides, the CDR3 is TGCGCCAGCAGCTGGACGGGGGGCGGTGTAGGCACTGAAGCTTTCTTT.

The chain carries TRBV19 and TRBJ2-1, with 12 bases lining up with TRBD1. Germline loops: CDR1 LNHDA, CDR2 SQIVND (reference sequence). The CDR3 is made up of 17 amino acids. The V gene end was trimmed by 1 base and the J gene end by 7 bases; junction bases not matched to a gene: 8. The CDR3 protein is CASSIVFSGQGANEQFF. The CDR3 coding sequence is TGTGCCAGTAGTATAGTTTTTTCGGGACAGGGGGCGAATGAGCAGTTCTTC.